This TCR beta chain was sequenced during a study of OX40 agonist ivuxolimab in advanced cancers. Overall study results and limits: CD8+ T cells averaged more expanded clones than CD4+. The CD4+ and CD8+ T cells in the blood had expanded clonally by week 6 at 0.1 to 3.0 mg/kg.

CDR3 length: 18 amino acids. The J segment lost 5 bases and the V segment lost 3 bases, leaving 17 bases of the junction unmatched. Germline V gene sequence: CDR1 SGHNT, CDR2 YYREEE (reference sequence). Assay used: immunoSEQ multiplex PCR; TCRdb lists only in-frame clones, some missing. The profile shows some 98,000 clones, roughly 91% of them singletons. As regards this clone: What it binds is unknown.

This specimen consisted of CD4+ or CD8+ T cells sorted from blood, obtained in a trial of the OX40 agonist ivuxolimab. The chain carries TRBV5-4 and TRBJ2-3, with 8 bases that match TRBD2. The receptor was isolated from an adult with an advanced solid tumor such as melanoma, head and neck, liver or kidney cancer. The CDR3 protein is CASSSGGASGIFKDTQYF. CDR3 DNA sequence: TGTGCCAGCAGCTCGGGGGGGGCGAGCGGGATTTTCAAAGATACGCAGTATTTT.